The 4 T cell receptor beta chains below all came from one sample that was sequenced in a study of cytomegalovirus exposure and HLA in healthy donors (dated by TCRdb to 2015 to 2018). Library preparation was by the immunoSEQ multiplex PCR assay. The multiplex PCR relied on a mix of 60 forward primers for TCR Vbeta segments and 13 reverse primers for TCR Jbeta segments. TCRdb holds this immuneACCESS table with in-frame rearrangements only. Some clones are missing; in checked studies, unresolved V genes explain under half, and the rest has no known cause. The sample table shows roughly 150,000 clones, and over 75% are seen once. Of the sample, around 6.1% falls within the top ten clones. The source material was PBMCs. These receptor sequences come from a man aged 25-45 years in good health and CMV-seropositive.

The chain joins TRBV11-2 to TRBJ2-7; 7 nucleotides match TRBD1. CDR1 SGHAT and CDR2 FQNNGV come from the germline V gene. The CDR3 totals 12 residues. With 2 bases clipped from V and 6 bases from J, the junction kept 1 base outside the gene matches. Here the CDR3 reads CASSLQGVEQYF. CDR3 in DNA: TGTGCCAGCAGCTTACAGGGGGTCGAGCAGTACTTC.

This chain uses TRBV7-6 with TRBJ2-7; TRBD1 agrees at 10 bases. This CDR3 contains 15 residues. Germline CDR1 reads SGHVS; CDR2 reads FNYEAQ. J lost 1 base, V lost 7 bases, and 7 bases had no gene match. In nucleotides, the CDR3 is TGTGCCAGCACCCAAGGACAGGGGGTTTCCTACGAGCAGTACTTC. This codes for CASTQGQGVSYEQYF.

The chain couples TRBV7-8 to TRBJ1-4, with 12 bases aligning to TRBD1. After removal of 4 bases from V and 8 bases from J, the junction contained 2 bases not matched to a gene. CDR1 is SGHVS and CDR2 is FQNEAQ in the germline V gene. The CDR3 runs to 14 residues. The CDR3: CASSSGTGGEKLFF. The CDR3 bases are TGTGCCAGCAGCTCCGGGACAGGGGGCGAAAAACTGTTTTTT.

Here the CDR3 DNA reads TGTGCCATCAGGGACCAGACTAGCGGGGGACCTTACGAGCAGTACTTC. It is translated as CAIRDQTSGGPYEQYF. The genes are TRBV10-3 and TRBJ2-7, with TRBD2 identical over 12 bases. Germline V CDR1 and CDR2: ENHRY, SYGVKD. The CDR3 sequence is 16 residues long. V gave up 6 bases and J gave up 4 bases; unmatched junction bases: 10.